This TCR beta chain was recovered during a study of CD8+ T cells in alopecia areata. Treatment of the sample: oral pan-JAK inhibitor, 5-10 mg twice daily. CDR1 SQVTM and CDR2 ANQGSEA come from the germline V gene. The J segment lost 6 bases and the V segment lost 7 bases, leaving 6 bases of the junction unmatched. CDR3 length: 12 amino acids. cDNA reverse transcribed from extracted RNA served as the sequencing template. Assay used: immunoSEQ multiplex PCR; TCRdb lists only in-frame clones, some missing. The sample carries 60,000 to 90,000 clones, approximately 66% recorded once. Sequenced material: CD8+ T cells sorted from blood, taken at week 24, from a patient treated with tofacitinib. This sequence joins TRBV29-1 and TRBJ2-1; 7 bases are a match to TRBD1. This clonotype was obtained from a human donor with alopecia areata. Here the CDR3 DNA reads TGCAGCGGCCGGACAGGCCTCAATGAGCAGTTCTTC. Protein: CSGRTGLNEQFF.